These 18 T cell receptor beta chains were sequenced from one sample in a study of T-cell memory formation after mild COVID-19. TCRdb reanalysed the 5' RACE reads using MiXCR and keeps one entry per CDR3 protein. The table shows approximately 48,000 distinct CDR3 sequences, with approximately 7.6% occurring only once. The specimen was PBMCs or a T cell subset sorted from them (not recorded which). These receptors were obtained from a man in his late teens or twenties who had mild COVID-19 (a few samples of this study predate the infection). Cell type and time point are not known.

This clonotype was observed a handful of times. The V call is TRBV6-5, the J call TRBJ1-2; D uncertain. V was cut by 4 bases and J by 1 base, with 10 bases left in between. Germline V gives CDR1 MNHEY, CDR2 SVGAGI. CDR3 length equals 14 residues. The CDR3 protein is CASSFSQINYGYTF. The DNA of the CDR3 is TGTGCCAGCAGTTTCTCCCAGATTAACTATGGCTACACCTTC.

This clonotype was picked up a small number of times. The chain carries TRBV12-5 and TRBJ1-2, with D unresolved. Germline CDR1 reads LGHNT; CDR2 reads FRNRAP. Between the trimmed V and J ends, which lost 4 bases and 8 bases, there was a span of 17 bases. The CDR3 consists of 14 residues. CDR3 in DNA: TGTGCTAGTGGTTCCCGCCAGGCCGGATACGGCTACACCTTC. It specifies CASGSRQAGYGYTF.

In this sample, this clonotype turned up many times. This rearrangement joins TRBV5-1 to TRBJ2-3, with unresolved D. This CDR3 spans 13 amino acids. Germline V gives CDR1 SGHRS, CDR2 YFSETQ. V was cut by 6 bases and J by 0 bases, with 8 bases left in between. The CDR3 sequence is CASNSMSTDTQYF. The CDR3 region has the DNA TGCGCCAGCAACTCGATGAGCACAGATACGCAGTATTTT.

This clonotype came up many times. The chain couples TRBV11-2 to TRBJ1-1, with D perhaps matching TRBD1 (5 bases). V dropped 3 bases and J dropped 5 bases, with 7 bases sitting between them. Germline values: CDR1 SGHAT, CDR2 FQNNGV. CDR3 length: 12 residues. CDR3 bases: TGTGCCAGCAGCTTCCCAGGGACTGAAGCTTTCTTT. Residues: CASSFPGTEAFF.

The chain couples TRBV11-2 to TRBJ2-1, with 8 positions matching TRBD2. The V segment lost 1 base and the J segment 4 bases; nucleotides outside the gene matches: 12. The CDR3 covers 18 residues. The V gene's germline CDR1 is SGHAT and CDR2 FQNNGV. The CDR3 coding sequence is TGTGCCAGCAGCTTAGGGGTCGGCGGGGGGAAGGGATACAATGAGCAGTTCTTC. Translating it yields CASSLGVGGGKGYNEQFF.

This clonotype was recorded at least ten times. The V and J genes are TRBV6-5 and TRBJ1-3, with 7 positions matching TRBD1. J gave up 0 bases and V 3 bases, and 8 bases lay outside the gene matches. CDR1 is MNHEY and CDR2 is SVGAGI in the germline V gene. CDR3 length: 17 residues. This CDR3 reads CASSYSTGRSSGNTIYF. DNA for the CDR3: TGTGCCAGCAGTTATTCGACAGGGAGGTCCTCTGGAAACACCATATATTTT.

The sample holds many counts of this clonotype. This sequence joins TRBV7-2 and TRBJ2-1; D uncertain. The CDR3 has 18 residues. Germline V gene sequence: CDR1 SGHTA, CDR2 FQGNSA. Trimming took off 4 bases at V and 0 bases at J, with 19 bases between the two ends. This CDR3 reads CASSSLGGGASSYNEQFF. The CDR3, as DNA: TGTGCCAGCAGCTCTTTGGGTGGCGGCGCGAGCTCCTACAATGAGCAGTTCTTC.

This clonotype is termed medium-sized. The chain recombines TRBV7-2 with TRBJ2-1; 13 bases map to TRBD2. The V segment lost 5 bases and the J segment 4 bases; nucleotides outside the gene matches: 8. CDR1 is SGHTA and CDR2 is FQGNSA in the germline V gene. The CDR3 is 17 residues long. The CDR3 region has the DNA TGTGCCAGCAGCCTGAATCCGACTAGCGGGGGGTACAATGAGCAGTTCTTC. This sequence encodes CASSLNPTSGGYNEQFF.

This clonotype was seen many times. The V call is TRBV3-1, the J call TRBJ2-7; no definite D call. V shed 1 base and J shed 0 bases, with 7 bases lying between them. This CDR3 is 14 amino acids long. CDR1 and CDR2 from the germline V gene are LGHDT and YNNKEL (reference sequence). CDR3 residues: CASSQVPASYEQYF. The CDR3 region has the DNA TGTGCCAGCAGCCAAGTTCCGGCCTCCTACGAGCAGTACTTC.

The CDR3 DNA is TGTGCCAGCAGCCACTCTATCGGGACTAGCGGGGGCCATGAGCAGTTCTTC. Residues: CASSHSIGTSGGHEQFF. The chain recombines TRBV7-9 with TRBJ2-1; 14 bases are a match to TRBD2. The CDR3 has 17 amino acids. V was clipped by 5 bases and J by 8 bases; unmatched bases: 11. Germline values: CDR1 SEHNR, CDR2 FQNEAQ (reference sequence).

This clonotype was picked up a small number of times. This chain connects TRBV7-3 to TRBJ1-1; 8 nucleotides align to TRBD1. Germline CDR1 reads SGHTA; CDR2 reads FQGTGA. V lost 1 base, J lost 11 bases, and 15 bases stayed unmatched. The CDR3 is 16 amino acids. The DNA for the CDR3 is TGTGCCAGCAGCTTAAATCCCGCCGGAACAGGGGGTACGGCTTTCTTT. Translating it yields CASSLNPAGTGGTAFF.

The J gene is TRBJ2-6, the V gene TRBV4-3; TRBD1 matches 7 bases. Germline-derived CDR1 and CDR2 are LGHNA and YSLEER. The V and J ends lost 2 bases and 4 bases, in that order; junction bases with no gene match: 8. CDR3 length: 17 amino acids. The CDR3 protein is CASSQLQQGPGANVLTF. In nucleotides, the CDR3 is TGCGCCAGCAGCCAACTTCAACAGGGGCCCGGGGCCAACGTCCTGACTTTC.

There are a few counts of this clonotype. In DNA, the CDR3 is TGTGCCAGCAGTTTAGGGTGGGTCAGCCAGCCCCAGCATTTT. The encoded protein is CASSLGWVSQPQHF. This chain uses TRBV12-3 or TRBV12-4 with TRBJ1-5; D unclear. The CDR3 spans 14 residues. With 1 base removed from V and 7 bases from J, the gap between germline ends came to 11 bases.

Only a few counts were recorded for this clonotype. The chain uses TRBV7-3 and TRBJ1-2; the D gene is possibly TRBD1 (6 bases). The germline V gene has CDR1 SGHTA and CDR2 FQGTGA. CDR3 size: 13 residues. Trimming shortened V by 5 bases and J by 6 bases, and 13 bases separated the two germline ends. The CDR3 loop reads CASSPGQRDGYTF. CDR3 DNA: TGTGCCAGCAGCCCTGGACAGAGGGATGGCTACACCTTC.

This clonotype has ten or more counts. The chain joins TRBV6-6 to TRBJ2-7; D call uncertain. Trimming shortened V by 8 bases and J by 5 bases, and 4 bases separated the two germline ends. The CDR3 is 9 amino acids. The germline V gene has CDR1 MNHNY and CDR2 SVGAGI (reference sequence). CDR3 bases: TGTGCCAGCGGCCACGAGCAGTACTTC. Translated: CASGHEQYF.

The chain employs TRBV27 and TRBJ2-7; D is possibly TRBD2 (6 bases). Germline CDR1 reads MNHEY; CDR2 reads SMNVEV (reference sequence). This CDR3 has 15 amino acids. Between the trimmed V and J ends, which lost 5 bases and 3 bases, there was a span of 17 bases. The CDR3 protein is CASSQKPGRGYEQYF. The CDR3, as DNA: TGTGCCAGCAGTCAAAAGCCCGGGAGAGGCTACGAGCAGTACTTC.

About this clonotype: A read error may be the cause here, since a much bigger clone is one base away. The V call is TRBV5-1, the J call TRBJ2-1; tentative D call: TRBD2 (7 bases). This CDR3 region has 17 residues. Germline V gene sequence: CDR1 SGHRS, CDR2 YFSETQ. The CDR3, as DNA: TGCGCCAGCAGCTTGGCGGGGGGCGTTAGCTCCTACAGTGAGCAGTTCTTC. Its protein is CASSLAGGVSSYSEQFF.

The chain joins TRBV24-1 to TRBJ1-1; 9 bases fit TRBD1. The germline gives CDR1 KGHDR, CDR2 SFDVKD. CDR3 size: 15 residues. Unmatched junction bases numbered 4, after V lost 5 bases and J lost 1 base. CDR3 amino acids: CATSVDRGGNTEAFF. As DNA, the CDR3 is TGTGCCACCAGTGTTGACAGGGGGGGGAACACTGAAGCTTTCTTT.